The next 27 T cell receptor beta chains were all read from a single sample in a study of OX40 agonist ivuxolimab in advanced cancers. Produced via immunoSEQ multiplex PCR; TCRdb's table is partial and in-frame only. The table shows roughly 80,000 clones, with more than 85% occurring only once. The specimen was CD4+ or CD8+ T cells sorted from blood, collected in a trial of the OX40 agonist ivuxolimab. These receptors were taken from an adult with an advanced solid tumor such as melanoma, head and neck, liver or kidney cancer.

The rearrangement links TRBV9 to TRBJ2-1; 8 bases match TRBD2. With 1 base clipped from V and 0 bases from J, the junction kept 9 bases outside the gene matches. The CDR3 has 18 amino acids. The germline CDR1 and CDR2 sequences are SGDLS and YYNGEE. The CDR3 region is CASSVPSGRGGSYNEQFF. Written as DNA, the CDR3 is TGTGCCAGCAGCGTACCCAGCGGGAGAGGGGGCTCCTACAATGAGCAGTTCTTC.

Here the CDR3 reads CASSVQGALNGYTF. CDR3 in DNA: TGTGCCAGCAGTGTACAGGGGGCGCTGAATGGCTACACCTTC. The chain uses TRBV6-5 and TRBJ1-2; 9 bases match TRBD1. The CDR3 runs to 14 residues. Looked up from germline, CDR1 is MNHEY and CDR2 is SVGAGI. Trimming cost V 5 bases and J 6 bases; bases outside gene matches: 7.

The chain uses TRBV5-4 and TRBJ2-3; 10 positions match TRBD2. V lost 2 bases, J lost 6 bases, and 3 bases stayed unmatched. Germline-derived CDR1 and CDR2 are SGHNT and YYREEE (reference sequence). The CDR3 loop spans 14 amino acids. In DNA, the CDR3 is TGTGCCAGCAGCTTTAGCGGGGGGCAGGATACGCAGTATTTT. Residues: CASSFSGGQDTQYF.

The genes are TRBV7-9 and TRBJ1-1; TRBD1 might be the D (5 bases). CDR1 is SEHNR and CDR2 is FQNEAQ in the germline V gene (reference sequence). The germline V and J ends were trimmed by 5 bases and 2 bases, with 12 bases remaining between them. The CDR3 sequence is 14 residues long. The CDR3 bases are TGTGCCAGCAGCCCCCCGGGGGTAAACACTGAAGCTTTCTTT. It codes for CASSPPGVNTEAFF. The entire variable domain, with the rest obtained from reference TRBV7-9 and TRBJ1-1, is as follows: DTGVSQNPRHKITKRGQNVTFRCDPISEHNRLYWYRQTLGQGPEFLTYFQNEAQLEKSRLLSDRFSAERPKGSFSTLEIQRTEQGDSAMYLCASSPPGVNTEAFFGQGTRLTVV.

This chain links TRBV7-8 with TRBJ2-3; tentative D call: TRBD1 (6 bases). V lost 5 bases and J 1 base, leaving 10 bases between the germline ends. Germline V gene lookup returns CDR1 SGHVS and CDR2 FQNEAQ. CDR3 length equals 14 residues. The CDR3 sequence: CASSDRQGTDTQYF. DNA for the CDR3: TGTGCCAGCAGCGATCGACAGGGCACAGATACGCAGTATTTT.

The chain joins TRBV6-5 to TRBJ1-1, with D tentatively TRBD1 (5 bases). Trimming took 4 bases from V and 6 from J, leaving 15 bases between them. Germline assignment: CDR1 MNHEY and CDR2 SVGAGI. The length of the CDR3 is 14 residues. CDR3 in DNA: TGTGCCAGCAGTTGGGCCAGGGTTGGCGCTGAAGCTTTCTTT. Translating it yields CASSWARVGAEAFF.

The CDR3 loop is CASSPTGGDEKLFF. CDR3 nucleotides: TGCGCCAGCAGCCCGACAGGTGGGGATGAAAAACTGTTTTTT. The chain carries TRBV4-3 and TRBJ1-4, with a tentative D call TRBD1 (6 bases). V was trimmed by 4 bases and J by 6 bases, leaving 12 bases between them. The germline V gene has CDR1 LGHNA and CDR2 YSLEER. This CDR3 spans 14 amino acids.

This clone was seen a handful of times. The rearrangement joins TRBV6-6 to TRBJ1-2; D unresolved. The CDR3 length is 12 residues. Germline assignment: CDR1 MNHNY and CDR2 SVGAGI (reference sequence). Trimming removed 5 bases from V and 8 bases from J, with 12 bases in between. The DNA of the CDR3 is TGTGCCAGCAGTACCAACGATAAGGGCTACACCTTC. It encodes CASSTNDKGYTF.

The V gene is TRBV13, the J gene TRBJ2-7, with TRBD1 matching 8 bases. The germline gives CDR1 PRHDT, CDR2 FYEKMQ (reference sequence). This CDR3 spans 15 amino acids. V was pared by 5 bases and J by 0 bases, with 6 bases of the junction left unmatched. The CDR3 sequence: CASSPDRGSSYEQYF. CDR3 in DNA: TGTGCCAGCAGCCCAGACAGGGGAAGCTCCTACGAGCAGTACTTC.

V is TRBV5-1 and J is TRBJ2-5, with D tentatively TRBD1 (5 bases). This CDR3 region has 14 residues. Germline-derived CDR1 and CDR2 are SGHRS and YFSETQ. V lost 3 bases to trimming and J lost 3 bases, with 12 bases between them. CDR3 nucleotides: TGCGCCAGCAGCTGGGCAGGGCAGGAAGAGACCCAGTACTTC. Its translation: CASSWAGQEETQYF.

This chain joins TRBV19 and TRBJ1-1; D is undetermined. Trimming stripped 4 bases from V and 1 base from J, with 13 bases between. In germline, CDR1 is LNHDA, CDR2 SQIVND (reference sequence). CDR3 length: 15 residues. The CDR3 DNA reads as TGTGCCAGTAGTACTTGGACGGCGCAGAACACTGAAGCTTTCTTT. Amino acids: CASSTWTAQNTEAFF.

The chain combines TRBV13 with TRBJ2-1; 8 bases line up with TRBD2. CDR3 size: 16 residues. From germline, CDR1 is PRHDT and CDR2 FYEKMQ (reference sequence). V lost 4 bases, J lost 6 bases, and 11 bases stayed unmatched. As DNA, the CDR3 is TGTGCCAGCAGCTCTCAACTAGCGGCGGAGGGCAATGAGCAGTTCTTC. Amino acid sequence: CASSSQLAAEGNEQFF.

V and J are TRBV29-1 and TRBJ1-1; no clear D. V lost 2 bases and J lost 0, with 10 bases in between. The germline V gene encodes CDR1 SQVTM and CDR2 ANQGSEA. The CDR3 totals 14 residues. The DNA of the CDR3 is TGCAGCGTTGAACTACAAAATATGAACACTGAAGCTTTCTTT. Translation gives CSVELQNMNTEAFF.

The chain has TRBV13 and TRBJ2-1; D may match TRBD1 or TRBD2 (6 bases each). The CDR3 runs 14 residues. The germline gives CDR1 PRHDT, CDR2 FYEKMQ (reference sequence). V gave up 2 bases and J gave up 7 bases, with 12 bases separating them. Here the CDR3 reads CASSLRIGGNEQFF. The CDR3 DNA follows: TGTGCCAGCAGCTTACGGATAGGGGGGAATGAGCAGTTCTTC.

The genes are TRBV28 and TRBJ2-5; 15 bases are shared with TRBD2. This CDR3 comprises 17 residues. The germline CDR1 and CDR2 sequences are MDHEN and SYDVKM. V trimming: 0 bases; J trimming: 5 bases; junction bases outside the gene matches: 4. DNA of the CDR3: TGTGCCAGCAGTTTATGGGGACTAGCGGGGGGCCGGGAGACCCAGTACTTC. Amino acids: CASSLWGLAGGRETQYF.

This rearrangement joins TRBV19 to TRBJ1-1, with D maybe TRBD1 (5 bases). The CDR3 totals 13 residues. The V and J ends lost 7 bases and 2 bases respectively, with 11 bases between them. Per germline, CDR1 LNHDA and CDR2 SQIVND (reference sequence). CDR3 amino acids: CASIGGLNTEAFF. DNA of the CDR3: TGTGCCAGTATTGGGGGGTTAAACACTGAAGCTTTCTTT.

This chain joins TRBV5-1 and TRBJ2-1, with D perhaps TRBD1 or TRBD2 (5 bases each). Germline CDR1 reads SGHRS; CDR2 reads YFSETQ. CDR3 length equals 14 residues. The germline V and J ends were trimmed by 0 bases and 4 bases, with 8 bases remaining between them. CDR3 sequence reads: CASSLAGPYNEQFF. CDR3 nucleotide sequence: TGCGCCAGCAGCTTGGCGGGACCTTACAATGAGCAGTTCTTC.

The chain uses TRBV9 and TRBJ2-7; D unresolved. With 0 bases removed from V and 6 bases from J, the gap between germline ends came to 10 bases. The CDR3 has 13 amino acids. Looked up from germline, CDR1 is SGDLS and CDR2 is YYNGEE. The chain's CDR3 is CASSVGTAGEQYF. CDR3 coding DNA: TGTGCCAGCAGCGTAGGTACGGCAGGCGAGCAGTACTTC.

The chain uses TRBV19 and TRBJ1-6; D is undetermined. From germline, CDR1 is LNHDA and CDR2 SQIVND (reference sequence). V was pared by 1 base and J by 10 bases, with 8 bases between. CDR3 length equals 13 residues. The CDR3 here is CASSIGSGSPLHF. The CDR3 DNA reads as TGTGCCAGTAGTATAGGGTCTGGATCACCCCTCCACTTT.

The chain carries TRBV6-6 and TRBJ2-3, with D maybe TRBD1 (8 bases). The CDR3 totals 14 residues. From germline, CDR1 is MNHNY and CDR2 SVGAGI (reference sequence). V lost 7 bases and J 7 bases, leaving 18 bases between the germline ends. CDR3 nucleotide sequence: TGTGCCAGCATCGGGACAGGTGGGACTAATACGCAGTATTTT. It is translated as CASIGTGGTNTQYF.

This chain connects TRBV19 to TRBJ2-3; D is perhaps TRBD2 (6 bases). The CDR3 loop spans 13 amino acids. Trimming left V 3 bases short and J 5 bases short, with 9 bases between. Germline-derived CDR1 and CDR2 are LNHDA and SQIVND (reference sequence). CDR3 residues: CASSIGGRDTQYF. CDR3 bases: TGTGCCAGTAGTATTGGAGGGCGAGATACGCAGTATTTT.

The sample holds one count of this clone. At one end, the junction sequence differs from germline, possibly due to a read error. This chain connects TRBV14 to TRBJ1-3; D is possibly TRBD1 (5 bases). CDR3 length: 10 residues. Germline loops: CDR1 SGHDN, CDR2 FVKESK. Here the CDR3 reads CASSPVGGTF. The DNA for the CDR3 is TGTGCCAGCAGCCCGGTGGGGGGTACTTTT. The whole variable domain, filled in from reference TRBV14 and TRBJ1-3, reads EAGVTQFPSHSVIEKGQTVTLRCDPISGHDNLYWYRRVMGKEIKFLLHFVKESKQDESGMPNNRFLAERTGGTYSTLKVQPAELEDSGVYFCASSPVGGTFGEGSWLTVV.

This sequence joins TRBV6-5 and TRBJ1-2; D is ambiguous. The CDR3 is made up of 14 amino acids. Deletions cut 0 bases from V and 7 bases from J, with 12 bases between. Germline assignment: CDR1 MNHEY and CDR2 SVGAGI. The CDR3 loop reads CASSYSNGDGGYTF. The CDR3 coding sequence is TGTGCCAGCAGTTACTCGAATGGGGATGGTGGCTACACCTTC.

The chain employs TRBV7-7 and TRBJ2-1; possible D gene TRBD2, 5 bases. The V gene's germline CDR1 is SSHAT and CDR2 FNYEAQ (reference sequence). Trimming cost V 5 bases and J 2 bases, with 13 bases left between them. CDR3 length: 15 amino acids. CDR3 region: CASSVYGVPYNEQFF. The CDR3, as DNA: TGTGCCAGCAGCGTCTACGGGGTTCCCTACAATGAGCAGTTCTTC.

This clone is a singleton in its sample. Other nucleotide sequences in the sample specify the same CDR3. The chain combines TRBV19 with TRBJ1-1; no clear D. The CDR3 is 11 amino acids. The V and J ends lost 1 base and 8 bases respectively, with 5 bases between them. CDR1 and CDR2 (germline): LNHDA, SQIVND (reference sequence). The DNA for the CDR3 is TGTGCCAGTAGTATAGGGGGAGAAGCTTTCTTT. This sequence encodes CASSIGGEAFF.

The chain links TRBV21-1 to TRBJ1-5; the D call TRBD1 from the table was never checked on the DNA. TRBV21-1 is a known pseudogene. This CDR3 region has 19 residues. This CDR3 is CASSPEGRADRVSNQPQHF. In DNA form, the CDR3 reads TGTGCCAGCAGTCCTGAGGGGAGAGCGGACAGGGTGAGCAATCAGCCCCAGCATTTT.

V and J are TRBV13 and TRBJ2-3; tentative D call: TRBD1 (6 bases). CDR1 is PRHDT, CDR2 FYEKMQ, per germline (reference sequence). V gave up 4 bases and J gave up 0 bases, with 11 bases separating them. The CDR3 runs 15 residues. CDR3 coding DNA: TGTGCCAGCAGCTCTACAGGGAAAAGCACAGATACGCAGTATTTT. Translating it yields CASSSTGKSTDTQYF.